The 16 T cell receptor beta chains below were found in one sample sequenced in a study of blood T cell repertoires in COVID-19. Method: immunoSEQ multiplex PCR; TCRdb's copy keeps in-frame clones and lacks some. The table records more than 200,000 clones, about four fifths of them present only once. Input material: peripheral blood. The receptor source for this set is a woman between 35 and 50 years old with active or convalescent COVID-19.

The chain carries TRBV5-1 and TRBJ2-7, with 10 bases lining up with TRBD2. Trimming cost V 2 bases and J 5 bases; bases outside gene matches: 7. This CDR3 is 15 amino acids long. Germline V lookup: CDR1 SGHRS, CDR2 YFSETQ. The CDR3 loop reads CASSLGGTSVDEQYF. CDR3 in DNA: TGCGCCAGCAGCTTAGGGGGGACTAGCGTGGACGAGCAGTACTTC.

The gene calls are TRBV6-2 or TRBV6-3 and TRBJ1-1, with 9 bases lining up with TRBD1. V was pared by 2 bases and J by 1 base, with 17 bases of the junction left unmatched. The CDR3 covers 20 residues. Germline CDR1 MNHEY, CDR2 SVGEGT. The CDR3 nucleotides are TGTGCCAGCAGTTACCCGATAGGGACAGGGAGGAATCTGAAGAACACTGAAGCTTTCTTT. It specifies CASSYPIGTGRNLKNTEAFF.

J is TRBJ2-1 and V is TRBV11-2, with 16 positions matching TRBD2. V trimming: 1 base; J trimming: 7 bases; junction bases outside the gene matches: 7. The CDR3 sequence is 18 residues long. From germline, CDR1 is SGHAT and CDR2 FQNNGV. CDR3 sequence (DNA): TGTGCCAGCAGCTTAGCCCCCGGGACTAGCGGGGGGGTTAATGAGCAGTTCTTC. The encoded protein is CASSLAPGTSGGVNEQFF.

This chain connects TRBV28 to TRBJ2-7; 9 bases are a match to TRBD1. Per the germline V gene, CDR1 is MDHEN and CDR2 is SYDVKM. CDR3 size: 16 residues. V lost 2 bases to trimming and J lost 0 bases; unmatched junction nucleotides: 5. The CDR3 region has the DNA TGTGCCAGCAGTTTACCAGGACAGGGGCCCTCCTACGAGCAGTACTTC. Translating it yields CASSLPGQGPSYEQYF.

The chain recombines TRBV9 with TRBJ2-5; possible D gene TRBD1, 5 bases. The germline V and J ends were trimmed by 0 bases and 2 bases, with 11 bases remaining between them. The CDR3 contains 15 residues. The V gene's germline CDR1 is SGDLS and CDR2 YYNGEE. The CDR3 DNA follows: TGTGCCAGCAGCGTAGCACCCCAGGGTCAAGAGACCCAGTACTTC. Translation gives CASSVAPQGQETQYF.

The CDR3 sequence is CASSLGQGWGTQYF. For the CDR3, the DNA is TGTGCCAGCAGCCTTGGACAGGGCTGGGGGACCCAGTACTTC. The rearrangement uses TRBV5-4 and TRBJ2-5, with 8 bases aligning to TRBD1. The ends lost 4 bases at V and 7 bases at J; junction bases unmatched: 9. The germline gives CDR1 SGHNT, CDR2 YYREEE (reference sequence). The CDR3 length is 14 residues.

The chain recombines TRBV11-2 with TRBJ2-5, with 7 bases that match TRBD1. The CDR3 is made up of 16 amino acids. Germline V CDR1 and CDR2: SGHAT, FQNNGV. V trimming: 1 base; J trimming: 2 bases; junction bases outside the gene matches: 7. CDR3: CASSLGIRDRQETQYF. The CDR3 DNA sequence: TGTGCCAGCAGCTTAGGGATCCGGGACAGACAAGAGACCCAGTACTTC.

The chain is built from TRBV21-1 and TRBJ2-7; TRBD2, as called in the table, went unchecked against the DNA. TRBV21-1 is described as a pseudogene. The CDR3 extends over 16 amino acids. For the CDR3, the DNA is TGTGCCAGCAGCAAGTTTGCGGGAGGGCCCGCCTACGAGCAGTACTTC. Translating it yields CASSKFAGGPAYEQYF.

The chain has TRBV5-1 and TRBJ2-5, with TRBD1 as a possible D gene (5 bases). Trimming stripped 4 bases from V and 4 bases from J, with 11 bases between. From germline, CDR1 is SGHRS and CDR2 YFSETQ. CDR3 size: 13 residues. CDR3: CASSIQGSETQYF. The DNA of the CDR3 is TGCGCCAGCAGCATTCAGGGTTCAGAGACCCAGTACTTC.

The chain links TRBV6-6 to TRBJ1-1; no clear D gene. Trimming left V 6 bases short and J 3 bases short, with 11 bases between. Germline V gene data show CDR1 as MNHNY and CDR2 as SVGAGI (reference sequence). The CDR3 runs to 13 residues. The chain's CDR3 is CASSPRLDTEAFF. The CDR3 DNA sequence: TGTGCCAGCAGCCCTAGGTTGGACACTGAAGCTTTCTTT.

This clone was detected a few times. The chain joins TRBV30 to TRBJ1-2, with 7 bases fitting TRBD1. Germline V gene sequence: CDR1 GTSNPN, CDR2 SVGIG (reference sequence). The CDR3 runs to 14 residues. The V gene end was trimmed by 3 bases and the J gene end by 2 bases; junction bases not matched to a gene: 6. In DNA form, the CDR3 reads TGTGCCTGGAGAGGACAGGAGCTCAACTATGGCTACACCTTC. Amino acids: CAWRGQELNYGYTF.

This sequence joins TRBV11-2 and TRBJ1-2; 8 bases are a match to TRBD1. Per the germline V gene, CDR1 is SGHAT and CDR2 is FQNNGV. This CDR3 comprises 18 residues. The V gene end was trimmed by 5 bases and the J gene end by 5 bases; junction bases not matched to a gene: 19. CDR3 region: CASSPYRDRNLLPYGYTF. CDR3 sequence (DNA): TGTGCCAGCAGCCCCTACCGGGACAGGAATCTTTTGCCATATGGCTACACCTTC.

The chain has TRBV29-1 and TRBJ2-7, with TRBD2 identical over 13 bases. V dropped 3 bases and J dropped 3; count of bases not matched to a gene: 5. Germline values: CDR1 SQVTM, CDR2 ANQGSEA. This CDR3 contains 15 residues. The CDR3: CSVDSRTSGSYEQYF. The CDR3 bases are TGCAGCGTTGATTCGAGGACTAGCGGGAGCTACGAGCAGTACTTC.

The chain's CDR3 is CASSQRAEQFF. The CDR3 region has the DNA TGTGCCAGCAGCCAGAGAGCCGAGCAGTTCTTC. The chain employs TRBV14 and TRBJ2-1; D unresolved. The CDR3 runs 11 residues. Trimming took 3 bases from V and 10 from J, leaving 7 bases between them. Germline CDR1 is SGHDN and CDR2 is FVKESK.

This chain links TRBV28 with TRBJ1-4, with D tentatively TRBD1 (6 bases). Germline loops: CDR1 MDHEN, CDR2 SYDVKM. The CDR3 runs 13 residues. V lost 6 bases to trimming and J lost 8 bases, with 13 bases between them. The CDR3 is CASRTGGGEKLFF. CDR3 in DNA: TGTGCCAGCAGGACAGGAGGCGGCGAAAAACTGTTTTTT.

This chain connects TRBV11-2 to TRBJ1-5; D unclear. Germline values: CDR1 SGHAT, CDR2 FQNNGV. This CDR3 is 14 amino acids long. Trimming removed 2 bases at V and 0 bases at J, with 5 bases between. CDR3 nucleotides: TGTGCCAGCAGCTTATCCCATAGCAATCAGCCCCAGCATTTT. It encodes CASSLSHSNQPQHF.